Listed here is a single T cell receptor beta chain. What it recognizes is unknown. The CDR3 loop spans 13 amino acids. V was clipped by 3 bases and J by 5 bases, with 10 bases between them. These data belong to a study of CD8 T cells in ankylosing spondylitis. Notes on the study in general: Disease-linked clones were reportedly significantly enriched in matched ankylosing spondylitis synovial fluid. Among TCR beta sequences, a motif of several highly homologous variants appeared characteristic of ankylosing spondylitis blood.

Quantitative 5'-RACE with molecular barcodes generated TCR beta libraries. One entry per CDR3 protein results from TCRdb running MiXCR on the 5' RACE reads. The table records around 770,000 distinct CDR3 sequences, around 17% of them present only once. The V gene is TRBV12-3 or TRBV12-4, the J gene TRBJ1-2, with D possibly being TRBD1 (5 bases). Specimen: blood, either unsorted or a sorted T cell fraction (not recorded which). The receptor was isolated from a male donor with ankylosing spondylitis. CDR3 protein: CASSFRDLYGYTF. CDR3 nucleotide sequence: TGTGCCAGCAGTTTCCGGGACCTATATGGCTACACCTTC.